This TCR beta chain was sequenced in a study of blood T cell repertoires in COVID-19. The CDR3 consists of 12 residues. This clone was recorded only once. Measured with immunoSEQ multiplex PCR; TCRdb has only the in-frame clones, and not every one. The data contain a few hundred thousand clones, 84% of them singletons. Specimen: peripheral blood. This chain links TRBV23-1 with TRBJ2-3; no clear D. TRBV23-1 falls under the ORF class, with uncertain function. The receptor was isolated from a woman aged 60-75 years who had recovered from COVID-19. The CDR3 here is CGPKPSTDTQYF. The CDR3, as DNA: TGCGGTCCGAAGCCGAGCACAGATACGCAGTATTTT.